The 5 T cell receptor beta chains given below trace back to one sample, sequenced in a study of blood T cell repertoires in COVID-19. Clones were read by immunoSEQ multiplex PCR, and TCRdb kept only the in-frame ones, dropping some. The data show about 240,000 clones, around 83% seen once. Sequences were obtained from peripheral blood. The receptors originated from an elderly woman with acute or convalescent COVID-19.

A single count supports this clone. The chain couples TRBV5-1 to TRBJ2-7, with 7 bases that match TRBD1. The trim removed 3 bases at V and 3 bases at J, leaving 6 bases unmatched. This CDR3 is 14 amino acids long. In germline, CDR1 is SGHRS, CDR2 YFSETQ. The CDR3 coding sequence is TGCGCCAGCAGCTCGGGACAGCAAAACTACGAGCAGTACTTC. This sequence encodes CASSSGQQNYEQYF.

V is TRBV11-2 and J is TRBJ1-6; 7 bases match TRBD1. V shed 5 bases, J shed 6 bases, and the junction held 10 bases outside the gene matches. The V gene's germline CDR1 is SGHAT and CDR2 FQNNGV. This CDR3 is built from 16 residues. CDR3: CASSPRQGSGNSPLHF. CDR3 DNA sequence: TGTGCCAGCAGCCCCCGACAGGGTTCGGGTAATTCACCCCTCCACTTT.

This rearrangement joins TRBV15 to TRBJ2-1; D perhaps matches TRBD2 (7 bases). CDR1 is LNHNV, CDR2 YYDKDF, per germline (reference sequence). V shed 1 base and J shed 0 bases, with 22 bases lying between them. The CDR3 is 20 residues long. The CDR3 DNA sequence: TGTGCCACCAGCAGAGCTGGGGCGCAATCGGGGGGCCACTCCTACAATGAGCAGTTCTTC. Encoded protein: CATSRAGAQSGGHSYNEQFF.

V and J are TRBV16 and TRBJ2-1; the match to TRBD2 covers 8 bases. V lost 7 bases to trimming and J lost 0 bases; unmatched junction nucleotides: 8. Looked up from germline, CDR1 is KGHSY and CDR2 is FQNENV. This CDR3 has 16 amino acids. The CDR3 sequence is CASTRSGGISYNEQFF. In DNA, the CDR3 is TGTGCCAGCACCAGGAGCGGGGGTATCTCCTACAATGAGCAGTTCTTC.

The V and J genes are TRBV29-1 and TRBJ1-1, with unresolved D. Looked up from germline, CDR1 is SQVTM and CDR2 is ANQGSEA. CDR3 length: 14 residues. V lost 1 base and J lost 3, with 12 bases in between. The CDR3 loop is CSVEGHLADTEAFF. CDR3 DNA: TGCAGCGTTGAAGGGCACTTGGCGGACACTGAAGCTTTCTTT.